This TCR beta chain derives from a study of cytomegalovirus exposure and HLA in healthy donors. About the research overall: A data release that came early held approximately 85 million unique TCRs from HLA-typed donors.

The PCR used 60 Vbeta and 13 Jbeta primers. Sequencing was performed with immunoSEQ multiplex PCR; in TCRdb, only in-frame clones are kept and a portion is missing. The top ten clones hold 13% of a sample with 160,000 or so clones, 75% to 85% of them seen once. As regards this clone: The antigen is unknown.

Study-level results: In an earlier analysis, productive rearrangement rates for most beta V segments clustered near 87% or 30%. An analysis that was carried out later associated 16,000 or so TCR beta sequences with HLA alleles at 0.05 false discovery rate.

The TCR was taken from a woman in her fifties or sixties in good health and CMV-seronegative. Material: PBMCs.

This CDR3 is CASRGSGIGETQYF. The CDR3, as DNA: TGCGCCAGCAGGGGTAGCGGGATTGGTGAGACCCAGTACTTC. The chain links TRBV10-2 to TRBJ2-5; the match to TRBD2 covers 8 bases. Germline CDR1 and CDR2: WSHSY and SAAADI. J was trimmed by 5 bases and V by 6 bases; bases with no gene match: 8. The CDR3 has 14 residues.